Following are 7 T cell receptor beta chains from one sample sequenced in a study of human versus mouse CDR3 diversity and MHC coevolution. Data came from immunoSEQ multiplex PCR; TCRdb stores just in-frame clones and leaves some out. The table lists 86,000 or so clones, approximately 92% of them singletons. Sample: naive CD4+ T cells from blood. Regarding subset: CD45RO-negative CD62L-positive naive CD4 T cells. These receptors all stem from a person aged 30 to 69 in good health.

This clone was picked up one time. The chain recombines TRBV18 with TRBJ2-7, with 12 bases aligning to TRBD1. V was pared by 3 bases and J by 8 bases, with 11 bases of the junction left unmatched. The V gene's germline CDR1 is KGHSH and CDR2 LQKENI. The CDR3 runs to 16 residues. The DNA for the CDR3 is TGTGCCAGCTCACCTCCTAGGGGGACAGGGGGCGATAAGCAGTACTTC. As protein: CASSPPRGTGGDKQYF.

This clone has more than one count but fewer than ten. The V and J genes are TRBV5-4 and TRBJ1-1; the D gene is possibly TRBD1 (6 bases). Germline CDR1 SGHNT, CDR2 YYREEE (reference sequence). Trimming pared 4 bases from V and 1 base from J, leaving 11 bases between. This CDR3 has 14 amino acids. This chain's CDR3 is CASSAPGENTEAFF. For the CDR3, the DNA is TGTGCCAGCAGCGCACCAGGGGAGAACACTGAAGCTTTCTTT.

The V gene is TRBV7-9, the J gene TRBJ1-3; D remains unclear. The CDR3 is 17 residues long. Between the trimmed V and J ends, which lost 5 bases and 0 bases, there was a span of 17 bases. Germline CDR1 is SEHNR and CDR2 is FQNEAQ (reference sequence). The CDR3 nucleotides are TGTGCCAGCAGCCCAGACGGACTGCGGGCCTCTGGAAACACCATATATTTT. Residues: CASSPDGLRASGNTIYF.

This clone was observed a single time. This chain links TRBV27 with TRBJ2-3; 8 bases line up with TRBD2. Germline trimming cut 6 bases from V and 4 bases from J; bases unmatched to any gene: 6. The CDR3 extends over 14 amino acids. CDR1 and CDR2 from the germline V gene are MNHEY and SMNVEV (reference sequence). The CDR3 DNA sequence: TGTGCCAGCAGGAAAGCGGGGGTGGCAGATACGCAGTATTTT. Protein sequence: CASRKAGVADTQYF.

This chain uses TRBV19 with TRBJ2-7; the match to TRBD2 covers 7 bases. The V gene end was trimmed by 1 base and the J gene end by 5 bases; junction bases not matched to a gene: 8. Germline CDR1 is LNHDA and CDR2 is SQIVND (reference sequence). This CDR3 region has 15 residues. In DNA, the CDR3 is TGTGCCAGTAGTATAGTAGGACCGGGAGGCCACGAGCAGTACTTC. Amino acid sequence: CASSIVGPGGHEQYF.

CDR3 in DNA: TGTGCCAGCAGCTCGGACAGGGGGTCCTACGAGCAGTACTTC. Its translation: CASSSDRGSYEQYF. This sequence joins TRBV7-2 and TRBJ2-7, with 10 bases aligning to TRBD1. Germline CDR1 and CDR2: SGHTA and FQGNSA. Trimming took 4 bases from V and 1 from J; bases not matched to a gene: 1. There are 14 residues in the CDR3.

V is TRBV7-3 and J is TRBJ2-3; possible D gene TRBD1, 6 bases. The V and J ends lost 5 bases and 6 bases respectively, with 15 bases between them. The germline CDR1 and CDR2 sequences are SGHTA and FQGTGA. The CDR3 is 14 residues long. The CDR3 region is CASSPQGSSDTQYF. The CDR3 region has the DNA TGTGCCAGCAGCCCACAGGGCTCGTCGGATACGCAGTATTTT. The complete variable domain, with remaining parts taken from reference TRBV7-3 and TRBJ2-3, reads GAGVSQTPSNKVTEKGKYVELRCDPISGHTALYWYRQSLGQGPEFLIYFQGTGAADDSGLPNDRFFAVRPEGSVSTLKIQRTERGDSAVYLCASSPQGSSDTQYFGPGTRLTVL.